The rows below give T cell receptor beta chains drawn from one sample of a study of T cell responses to AZD1222 COVID-19 vaccine. Repertoires were generated with immunoSEQ multiplex PCR, while TCRdb's copy carries only in-frame clones and drops some. The sample lists approximately 170,000 clones, under 95% occurring once. This sample comprised peripheral blood, obtained on day 0 of AZD1222 vaccination. Every receptor here comes from an adult in good health. CDR3s include the opening cysteine and the closing phenylalanine or tryptophan. The D gene is left open where the match is weak. Clone size is not always given. Where it is, it says once, few, many or a class for expanded clones.

d_call: TRBD1
v_call: TRBV19
j_call: TRBJ1-5
clone_size: -
cdr3_aa: CASSMVIWDRSQPQHF
cdr3_nt: TGTGCCAGTAGTATGGTCATCTGGGACAGAAGTCAGCCCCAGCATTTT

d_call: TRBD1
v_call: TRBV4-2
j_call: TRBJ1-5
clone_size: -
cdr3_aa: CASSHPGQPRGPQHF
cdr3_nt: TGTGCCAGCAGCCATCCGGGACAGCCTAGGGGGCCCCAGCATTTT

d_call: -
v_call: TRBV7-8
j_call: TRBJ1-5
clone_size: -
cdr3_aa: CASSRGSLNQPQHF
cdr3_nt: TGTGCCAGCTCCCGAGGCAGCCTCAATCAGCCCCAGCATTTT

d_call: -
v_call: TRBV9
j_call: TRBJ2-5
clone_size: -
cdr3_aa: CASSVEGQGNQETQYF
cdr3_nt: TGTGCCAGCAGCGTAGAAGGGCAGGGGAATCAAGAGACCCAGTACTTC

d_call: -
v_call: TRBV28
j_call: TRBJ1-1
clone_size: -
cdr3_aa: CASTIHEMNTEAFF
cdr3_nt: TGTGCCAGCACCATCCACGAAATGAACACTGAAGCTTTCTTT

d_call: TRBD2
v_call: TRBV6-5
j_call: TRBJ2-3
clone_size: -
cdr3_aa: CAVRLAGRDTQYF
cdr3_nt: TGTGCCGTCAGACTAGCGGGCCGAGATACGCAGTATTTT

d_call: -
v_call: TRBV27
j_call: TRBJ1-5
clone_size: -
cdr3_aa: CASSLARSNQPQHF
cdr3_nt: TGTGCCAGCAGTTTAGCCCGAAGCAATCAGCCCCAGCATTTT

d_call: -
v_call: TRBV5-6
j_call: TRBJ2-5
clone_size: -
cdr3_aa: CASSWGLSGAQYF
cdr3_nt: TGTGCCAGCAGCTGGGGACTGTCGGGGGCCCAGTACTTC

d_call: TRBD1
v_call: TRBV5-1
j_call: TRBJ2-2
clone_size: -
cdr3_aa: CASSLRDRSQGNTGELFF
cdr3_nt: TGCGCCAGCAGCTTACGGGACAGGTCCCAGGGGAACACCGGGGAGCTGTTTTTT

d_call: -
v_call: TRBV2
j_call: TRBJ2-7
clone_size: -
cdr3_aa: CASSEGAANYEQYF
cdr3_nt: TGTGCCAGCAGTGAAGGGGCTGCGAACTACGAGCAGTACTTC

d_call: TRBD1
v_call: TRBV24-1
j_call: TRBJ1-1
clone_size: -
cdr3_aa: CATRGTGSNTEAFF
cdr3_nt: TGTGCCACCAGGGGGACAGGATCGAACACTGAAGCTTTCTTT

d_call: -
v_call: TRBV27
j_call: TRBJ1-4
clone_size: -
cdr3_aa: CASPTSTNEKLFF
cdr3_nt: TGTGCCTCCCCGACCTCAACTAATGAAAAACTGTTTTTT

d_call: -
v_call: TRBV5-4
j_call: TRBJ2-2
clone_size: -
cdr3_aa: CASSRPGSGAGELFF
cdr3_nt: TGTGCCAGCAGCCGCCCGGGCTCAGGGGCCGGGGAGCTGTTTTTT

d_call: -
v_call: TRBV19
j_call: TRBJ2-1
clone_size: -
cdr3_aa: CASSTQVYNEQFF
cdr3_nt: TGTGCCAGTAGTACACAGGTTTACAATGAGCAGTTCTTC

d_call: -
v_call: TRBV28
j_call: TRBJ1-2
clone_size: -
cdr3_aa: CASSSTGYGYTF
cdr3_nt: TGTGCCAGCAGCTCAACAGGGTATGGCTACACCTTC

d_call: -
v_call: TRBV29-1
j_call: TRBJ2-1
clone_size: -
cdr3_aa: CSGTGPPTYNEQFF
cdr3_nt: TGCAGCGGGACCGGGCCACCAACCTACAATGAGCAGTTCTTC

d_call: TRBD1
v_call: TRBV10-3
j_call: TRBJ1-3
clone_size: -
cdr3_aa: CAISEVGQGNTIYF
cdr3_nt: TGTGCCATCAGTGAAGTGGGACAGGGAAACACCATATATTTT

d_call: TRBD2
v_call: TRBV2
j_call: TRBJ2-3
clone_size: -
cdr3_aa: CASSTGTSGYTDTQYF
cdr3_nt: TGTGCCAGCAGCACCGGGACTAGCGGATACACAGATACGCAGTATTTT

d_call: -
v_call: TRBV28
j_call: TRBJ2-4
clone_size: -
cdr3_aa: CASTSTGPLAKNIQYF
cdr3_nt: TGTGCCAGCACCTCCACAGGGCCCCTAGCCAAAAACATTCAGTACTTC

d_call: -
v_call: TRBV21-1
j_call: TRBJ1-5
clone_size: -
cdr3_aa: CASSEGIDQPQHF
cdr3_nt: TGTGCCAGCAGCGAGGGGATCGATCAGCCCCAGCATTTT

d_call: -
v_call: TRBV28
j_call: TRBJ1-5
clone_size: once
cdr3_aa: CASSGTDWVNYRSDQPQHF
cdr3_nt: TGTGCCAGCAGCGGGACGGACTGGGTTAACTATCGCTCTGATCAGCCCCAGCATTTT

d_call: -
v_call: TRBV19
j_call: TRBJ2-5
clone_size: -
cdr3_aa: CASSRIPRETQYF
cdr3_nt: TGTGCCAGTAGTCGGATTCCGCGGGAGACCCAGTACTTC

d_call: TRBD1
v_call: TRBV28
j_call: TRBJ1-3
clone_size: -
cdr3_aa: CASVTGGSGNTIYF
cdr3_nt: TGTGCCAGCGTGACAGGGGGCAGTGGAAACACCATATATTTT

d_call: TRBD1
v_call: TRBV6-5
j_call: TRBJ1-2
clone_size: -
cdr3_aa: CASTPPLGGGNGYTF
cdr3_nt: TGTGCCAGCACCCCACCCTTGGGAGGGGGCAATGGCTACACCTTC

d_call: TRBD2
v_call: TRBV11-2
j_call: TRBJ2-1
clone_size: -
cdr3_aa: CASSSRTSGRSGSSNEQFF
cdr3_nt: TGTGCCAGCAGCTCCCGGACTAGCGGGAGATCGGGTTCAAGCAATGAGCAGTTCTTC

d_call: TRBD1
v_call: TRBV7-7
j_call: TRBJ1-6
clone_size: -
cdr3_aa: CAGGDRGDSPLHF
cdr3_nt: TGTGCGGGAGGGGACAGGGGAGATTCACCCCTCCACTTT

d_call: -
v_call: TRBV10-1
j_call: TRBJ2-5
clone_size: -
cdr3_aa: CASRGKGSPSTQYF
cdr3_nt: TGCGCCAGCAGGGGGAAGGGGTCCCCCTCGACCCAGTACTTC

d_call: -
v_call: TRBV10-2
j_call: TRBJ1-5
clone_size: -
cdr3_aa: CASSGTSGGQPQHF
cdr3_nt: TGCGCCAGCAGCGGGACCTCGGGCGGTCAGCCCCAGCATTTT

d_call: -
v_call: TRBV14
j_call: TRBJ2-5
clone_size: -
cdr3_aa: CASSQEAFFLAGEETQYF
cdr3_nt: TGTGCCAGCAGCCAAGAGGCGTTCTTTCTAGCAGGCGAAGAGACCCAGTACTTC

d_call: -
v_call: TRBV18
j_call: TRBJ1-5
clone_size: -
cdr3_aa: CASSPGQISNQPQHF
cdr3_nt: TGTGCCAGCTCACCAGGGCAGATCAGCAATCAGCCCCAGCATTTT

d_call: -
v_call: TRBV4-2
j_call: TRBJ1-1
clone_size: -
cdr3_aa: CASSLGTARAGTEAFF
cdr3_nt: TGTGCCAGCAGCCTTGGGACGGCTCGGGCGGGCACTGAAGCTTTCTTT

d_call: TRBD2
v_call: TRBV27
j_call: TRBJ2-1
clone_size: -
cdr3_aa: CASSFRLADNEQFF
cdr3_nt: TGTGCCAGCAGTTTTCGGCTAGCGGACAATGAGCAGTTCTTC

d_call: -
v_call: TRBV25-1
j_call: TRBJ1-2
clone_size: -
cdr3_aa: CASSESGSDPYGYTF
cdr3_nt: TGTGCCAGCAGTGAATCGGGGTCAGATCCCTATGGCTACACCTTC

d_call: -
v_call: TRBV10-2
j_call: TRBJ1-1
clone_size: -
cdr3_aa: CASSEGRFAAEAFF
cdr3_nt: TGCGCCAGCAGTGAGGGGAGGTTCGCGGCTGAAGCTTTCTTT

d_call: -
v_call: TRBV28
j_call: TRBJ2-1
clone_size: -
cdr3_aa: CASSFGGASYNEQFF
cdr3_nt: TGTGCCAGCAGTTTCGGGGGAGCATCCTACAATGAGCAGTTCTTC

d_call: -
v_call: TRBV19
j_call: TRBJ2-4
clone_size: -
cdr3_aa: CASSRWGRVDQYF
cdr3_nt: TGTGCCAGTAGTAGGTGGGGTCGGGTTGATCAGTACTTC

d_call: -
v_call: TRBV7-9
j_call: TRBJ2-1
clone_size: -
cdr3_aa: CASSSGSSYNEQFF
cdr3_nt: TGTGCCAGCAGCTCGGGGAGCTCCTACAATGAGCAGTTCTTC

d_call: TRBD2
v_call: TRBV19
j_call: TRBJ2-1
clone_size: -
cdr3_aa: CACTTRREGHYNEQFF
cdr3_nt: TGTGCCTGTACTACTCGGAGGGAGGGCCATTACAATGAGCAGTTCTTC

d_call: -
v_call: TRBV11-2
j_call: TRBJ2-7
clone_size: -
cdr3_aa: CASSLAGAYEQYF
cdr3_nt: TGTGCCAGCAGCTTGGCAGGAGCCTACGAGCAGTACTTC

d_call: -
v_call: TRBV5-5
j_call: TRBJ1-3
clone_size: -
cdr3_aa: CASSLALQVGNTIYF
cdr3_nt: TGTGCCAGCAGCTTGGCTTTGCAGGTTGGAAACACCATATATTTT

d_call: -
v_call: TRBV9
j_call: TRBJ1-2
clone_size: -
cdr3_aa: CASSANYGYTF
cdr3_nt: TGTGCCAGCAGCGCTAACTATGGCTACACCTTC

d_call: -
v_call: TRBV5-5
j_call: TRBJ2-1
clone_size: -
cdr3_aa: CASSLAGTYNEQFF
cdr3_nt: TGTGCCAGCAGCTTGGCGGGAACCTACAATGAGCAGTTCTTC

d_call: TRBD1
v_call: TRBV5-5
j_call: TRBJ1-3
clone_size: -
cdr3_aa: CASSLDGTGRSGNTIYF
cdr3_nt: TGTGCCAGCAGCTTGGACGGGACAGGGCGCTCTGGAAACACCATATATTTT

d_call: -
v_call: TRBV5-1
j_call: TRBJ2-7
clone_size: -
cdr3_aa: CASSLASWQSYEQYF
cdr3_nt: TGCGCCAGCAGCTTGGCGTCGTGGCAGTCCTACGAGCAGTACTTC

d_call: TRBD1
v_call: TRBV4-2
j_call: TRBJ2-7
clone_size: -
cdr3_aa: CASSQRDSRTYEQYF
cdr3_nt: TGTGCCAGCAGCCAACGGGACAGCCGTACCTACGAGCAGTACTTC

d_call: TRBD2
v_call: TRBV19
j_call: TRBJ2-1
clone_size: -
cdr3_aa: CASSRGLATYNEQFF
cdr3_nt: TGTGCCAGTAGCAGGGGACTAGCGACCTACAATGAGCAGTTCTTC

d_call: -
v_call: TRBV11-1
j_call: TRBJ2-7
clone_size: -
cdr3_aa: CASSLGQSLAYEQYF
cdr3_nt: TGTGCCAGCAGCTTAGGGCAGAGTTTAGCCTACGAGCAGTACTTC

d_call: -
v_call: TRBV19
j_call: TRBJ1-5
clone_size: -
cdr3_aa: CASSLAAWEPQHF
cdr3_nt: TGTGCCAGTAGTCTCGCGGCTTGGGAGCCCCAGCATTTT

d_call: TRBD2
v_call: TRBV28
j_call: TRBJ2-1
clone_size: once
cdr3_aa: CASSLSGSLYEQFF
cdr3_nt: TGTGCCAGCAGTTTAAGCGGGAGCCTCTATGAGCAGTTCTTC

d_call: -
v_call: TRBV28
j_call: TRBJ1-3
clone_size: -
cdr3_aa: CASSSRGVVSAIYF
cdr3_nt: TGTGCCAGCAGTTCAAGAGGTGTAGTAAGCGCCATATATTTT

d_call: -
v_call: TRBV19
j_call: TRBJ2-5
clone_size: -
cdr3_aa: CASSIGGPIETQYF
cdr3_nt: TGTGCCAGTAGTATCGGGGGCCCAATAGAGACCCAGTACTTC

d_call: TRBD1
v_call: TRBV24-1
j_call: TRBJ2-3
clone_size: once
cdr3_aa: CATSDPPGTGSTDTQYF
cdr3_nt: TGTGCCACCAGTGACCCTCCCGGGACAGGGAGCACAGATACGCAGTATTTT

d_call: -
v_call: TRBV6-5
j_call: TRBJ2-7
clone_size: -
cdr3_aa: CASLWDTLGEQYF
cdr3_nt: TGTGCCAGCTTGTGGGACACCCTTGGGGAGCAGTACTTC

d_call: -
v_call: TRBV2
j_call: TRBJ1-1
clone_size: -
cdr3_aa: CASSVARRAFF
cdr3_nt: TGTGCCAGCAGTGTAGCCCGGCGGGCTTTCTTT

d_call: TRBD1
v_call: TRBV27
j_call: TRBJ1-2
clone_size: once
cdr3_aa: CASSRGQGSYGYTF
cdr3_nt: TGTGCCAGCAGCCGAGGACAGGGAAGCTATGGCTACACCTTC

d_call: TRBD1
v_call: TRBV5-1
j_call: TRBJ2-7
clone_size: once
cdr3_aa: CASSPRPGQNYEQYF
cdr3_nt: TGCGCCAGCAGTCCTCGGCCGGGACAGAACTACGAGCAGTACTTC

d_call: TRBD2
v_call: TRBV24-1
j_call: TRBJ2-3
clone_size: -
cdr3_aa: CATSDTGTSGRDTQYF
cdr3_nt: TGTGCCACCAGTGATACCGGGACTAGCGGGAGGGATACGCAGTATTTT

d_call: TRBD2
v_call: TRBV19
j_call: TRBJ2-7
clone_size: -
cdr3_aa: CASSTRPGLAASYEQYF
cdr3_nt: TGTGCCAGTAGTACCCGACCGGGACTAGCTGCCTCCTACGAGCAGTACTTC

d_call: TRBD1
v_call: TRBV27
j_call: TRBJ1-5
clone_size: -
cdr3_aa: CASRRTGVYQPQHF
cdr3_nt: TGTGCCAGCAGGAGGACAGGCGTCTATCAGCCCCAGCATTTT